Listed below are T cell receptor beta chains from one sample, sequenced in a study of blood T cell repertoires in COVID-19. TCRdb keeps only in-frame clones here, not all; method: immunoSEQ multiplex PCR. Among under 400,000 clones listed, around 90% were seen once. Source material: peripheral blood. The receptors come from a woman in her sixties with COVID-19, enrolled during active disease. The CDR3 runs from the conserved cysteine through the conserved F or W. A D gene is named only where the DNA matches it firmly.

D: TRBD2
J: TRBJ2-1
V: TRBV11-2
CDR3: CASSLDLRGGREQFF

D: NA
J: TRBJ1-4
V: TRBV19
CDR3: CASTSNGGHNEKLFF

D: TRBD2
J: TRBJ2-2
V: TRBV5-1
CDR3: CASSPGGPTGELFF

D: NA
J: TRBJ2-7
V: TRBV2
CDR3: CASGDNYEQYF

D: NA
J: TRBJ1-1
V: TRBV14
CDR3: CASSQDKFYTEAFF

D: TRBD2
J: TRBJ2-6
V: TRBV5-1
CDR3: CASSSSGTSGAGANVLTF

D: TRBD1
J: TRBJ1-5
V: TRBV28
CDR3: CASTRGGTVNQPQHF

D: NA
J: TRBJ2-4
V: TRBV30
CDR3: CAWSARGLVAKNIQYF

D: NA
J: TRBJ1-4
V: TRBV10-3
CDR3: CAISADRLEKLFF

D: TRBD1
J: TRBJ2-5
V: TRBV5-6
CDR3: CASSPNPGQIVAQYF

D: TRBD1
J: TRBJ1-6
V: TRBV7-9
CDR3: CASSLERTGRPNSPLHF

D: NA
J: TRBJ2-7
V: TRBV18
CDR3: CASSPAQGNYEQYF

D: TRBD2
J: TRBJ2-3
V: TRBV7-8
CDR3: CASSSTQTSGGSSTDTQYF

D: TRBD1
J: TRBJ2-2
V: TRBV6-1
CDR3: CASSGPGQSNTGELFF

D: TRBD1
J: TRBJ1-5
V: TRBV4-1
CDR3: CASSQGTGGRSNQPQHF

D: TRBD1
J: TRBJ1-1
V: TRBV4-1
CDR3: CASSRIGTGGTEAFF

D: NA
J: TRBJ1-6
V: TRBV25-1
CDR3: CASSEVGAAHNSPLHF

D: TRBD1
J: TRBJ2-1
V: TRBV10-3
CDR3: CAISPGQDNEQFF

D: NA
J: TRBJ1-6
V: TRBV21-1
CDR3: CASSNCPGQGRSPLHF

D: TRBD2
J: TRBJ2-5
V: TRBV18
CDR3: CASSPLPSGGQETQYF

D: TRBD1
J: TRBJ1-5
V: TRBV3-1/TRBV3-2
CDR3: CASSAGTGENQPQHF

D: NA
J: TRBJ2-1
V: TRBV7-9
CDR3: CASSAPRGYNEQFF

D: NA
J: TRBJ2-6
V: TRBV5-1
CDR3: CASSARVSGANVLTF

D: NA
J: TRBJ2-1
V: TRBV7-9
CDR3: CASSLTGGLYNEQFF

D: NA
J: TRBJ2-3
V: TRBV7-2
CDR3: CASTLPGTTDTQYF

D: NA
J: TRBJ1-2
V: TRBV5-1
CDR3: CASSLGPGTSYGYTF

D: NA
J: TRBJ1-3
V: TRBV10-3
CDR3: CASGEVPSGNTIYF

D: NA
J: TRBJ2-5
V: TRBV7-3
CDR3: CASSLITQETQYF

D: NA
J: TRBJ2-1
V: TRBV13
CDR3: CASSPDSYNEQFF

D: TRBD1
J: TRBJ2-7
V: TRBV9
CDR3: CASSPSTGGGLEQYF

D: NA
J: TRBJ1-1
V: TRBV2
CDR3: CASSTEAFF

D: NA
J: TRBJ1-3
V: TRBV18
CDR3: CASSPTAAGIGNTIYF

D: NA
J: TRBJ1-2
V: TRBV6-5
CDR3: CASSYSEQLYGYTF